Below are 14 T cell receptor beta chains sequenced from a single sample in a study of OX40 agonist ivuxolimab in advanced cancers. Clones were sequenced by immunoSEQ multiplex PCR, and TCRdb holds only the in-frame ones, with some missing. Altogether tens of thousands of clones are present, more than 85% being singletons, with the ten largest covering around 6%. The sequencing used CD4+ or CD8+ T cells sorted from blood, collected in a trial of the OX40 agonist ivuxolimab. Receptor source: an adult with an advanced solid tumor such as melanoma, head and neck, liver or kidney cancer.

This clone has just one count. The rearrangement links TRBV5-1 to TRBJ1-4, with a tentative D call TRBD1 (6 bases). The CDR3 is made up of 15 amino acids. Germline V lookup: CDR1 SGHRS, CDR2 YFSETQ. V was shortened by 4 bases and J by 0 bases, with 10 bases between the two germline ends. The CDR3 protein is CASSPTGATNEKLFF. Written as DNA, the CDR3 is TGCGCCAGCAGCCCGACAGGCGCAACTAATGAAAAACTGTTTTTT.

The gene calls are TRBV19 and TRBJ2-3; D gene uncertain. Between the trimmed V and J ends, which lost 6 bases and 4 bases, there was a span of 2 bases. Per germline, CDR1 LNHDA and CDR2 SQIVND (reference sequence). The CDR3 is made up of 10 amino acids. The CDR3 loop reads CASRSDTQYF. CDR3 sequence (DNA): TGTGCCAGTAGATCAGATACGCAGTATTTT.

For the CDR3, the DNA is TGCGCCAGCAGCCAAGTCGAGGGGCCCTACGAGCAGTACTTC. Encoded protein: CASSQVEGPYEQYF. The V call is TRBV4-3, the J call TRBJ2-5, with D perhaps TRBD1 or TRBD2 (5 bases each). Judging by the DNA end, TRBJ2-7 fits better; the J call may be wrong. The CDR3 sequence is 14 residues long. CDR1 and CDR2 from the germline V gene are LGHNA and YSLEER.

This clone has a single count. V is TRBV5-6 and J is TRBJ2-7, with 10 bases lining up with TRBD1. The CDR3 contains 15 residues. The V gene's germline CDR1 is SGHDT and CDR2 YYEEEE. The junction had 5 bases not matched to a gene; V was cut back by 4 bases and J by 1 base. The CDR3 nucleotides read TGTGCCAGCAGCGTAGGGACAGGGGTTTCCTACGAGCAGTACTTC. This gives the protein CASSVGTGVSYEQYF.

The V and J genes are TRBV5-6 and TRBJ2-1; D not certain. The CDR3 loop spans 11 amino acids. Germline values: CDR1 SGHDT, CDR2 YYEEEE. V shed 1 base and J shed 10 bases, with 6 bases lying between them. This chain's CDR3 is CASSLYGEQFF. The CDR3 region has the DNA TGTGCCAGCAGCTTGTACGGAGAGCAGTTCTTC.

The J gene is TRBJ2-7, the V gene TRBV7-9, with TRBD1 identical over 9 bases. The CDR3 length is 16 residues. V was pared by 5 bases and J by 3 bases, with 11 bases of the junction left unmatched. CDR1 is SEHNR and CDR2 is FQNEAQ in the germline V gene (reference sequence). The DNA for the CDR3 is TGTGCCAGCAGCCAAAACACAGGGACAGGGTTCTACGAGCAGTACTTC. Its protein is CASSQNTGTGFYEQYF.

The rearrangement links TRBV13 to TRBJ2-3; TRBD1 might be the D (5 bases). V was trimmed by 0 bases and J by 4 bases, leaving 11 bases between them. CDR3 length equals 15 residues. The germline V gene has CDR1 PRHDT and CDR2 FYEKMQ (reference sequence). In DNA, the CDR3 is TGTGCCAGCAGCTTAGGAAGGGGCGCCCCAGATACGCAGTATTTT. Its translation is CASSLGRGAPDTQYF.

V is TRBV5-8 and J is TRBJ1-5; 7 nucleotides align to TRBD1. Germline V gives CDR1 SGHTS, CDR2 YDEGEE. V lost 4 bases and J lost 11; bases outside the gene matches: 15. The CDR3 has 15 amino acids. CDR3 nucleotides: TGTGCCAGCAGCATGGGAACAGGGGACCTTGGATCCCAGCATTTT. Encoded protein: CASSMGTGDLGSQHF.

CDR3 region: CASSPRGKGAHYEQYF. CDR3 in DNA: TGTGCCAGCAGCCCGCGCGGGAAGGGGGCCCACTACGAGCAGTACTTC. The V call is TRBV7-8, the J call TRBJ2-7; possible D gene TRBD1, 7 bases. Germline CDR1 is SGHVS and CDR2 is FQNEAQ. V shed 5 bases and J shed 3 bases, with 20 bases lying between them. There are 16 residues in the CDR3.

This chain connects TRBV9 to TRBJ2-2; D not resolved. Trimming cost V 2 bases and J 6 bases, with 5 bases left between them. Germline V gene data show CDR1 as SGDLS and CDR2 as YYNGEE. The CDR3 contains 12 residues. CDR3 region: CASSVDAGELFF. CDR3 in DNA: TGTGCCAGCAGCGTCGATGCCGGGGAGCTGTTTTTT.

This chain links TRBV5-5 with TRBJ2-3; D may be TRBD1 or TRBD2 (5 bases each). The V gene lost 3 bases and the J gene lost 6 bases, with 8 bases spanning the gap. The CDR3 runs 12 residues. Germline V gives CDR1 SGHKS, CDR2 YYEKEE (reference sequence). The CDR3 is CASSSWGDTQYF. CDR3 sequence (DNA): TGTGCCAGCAGCTCCTGGGGGGATACGCAGTATTTT. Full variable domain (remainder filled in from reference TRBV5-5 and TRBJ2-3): DAGVTQSPTHLIKTRGQQVTLRCSPISGHKSVSWYQQVLGQGPQFIFQYYEKEERGRGNFPDRFSARQFPNYSSELNVNALLLGDSALYLCASSSWGDTQYFGPGTRLTVL.

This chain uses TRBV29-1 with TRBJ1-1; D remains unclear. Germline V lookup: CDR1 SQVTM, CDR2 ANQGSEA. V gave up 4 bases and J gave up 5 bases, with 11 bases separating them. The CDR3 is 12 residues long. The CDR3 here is CSVVLERTEAFF. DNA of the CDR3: TGCAGCGTTGTTCTAGAGAGGACTGAAGCTTTCTTT.

As DNA, the CDR3 is TGTGCCACCTGGGGACAGATAAATGAGCAGTTCTTC. Residues: CATWGQINEQFF. The gene calls are TRBV28 and TRBJ2-1; the match to TRBD1 covers 7 bases. V gave up 10 bases and J gave up 7 bases; unmatched junction bases: 7. CDR1 and CDR2 (germline): MDHEN, SYDVKM. CDR3 length: 12 residues.

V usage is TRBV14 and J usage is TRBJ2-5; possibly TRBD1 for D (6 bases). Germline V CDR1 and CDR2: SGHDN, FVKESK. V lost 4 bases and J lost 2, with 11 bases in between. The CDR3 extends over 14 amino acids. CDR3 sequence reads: CASSRTGFQETQYF. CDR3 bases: TGTGCCAGCAGCCGTACAGGGTTTCAAGAGACCCAGTACTTC. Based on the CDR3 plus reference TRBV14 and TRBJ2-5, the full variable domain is EAGVTQFPSHSVIEKGQTVTLRCDPISGHDNLYWYRRVMGKEIKFLLHFVKESKQDESGMPNNRFLAERTGGTYSTLKVQPAELEDSGVYFCASSRTGFQETQYFGPGTRLLVL.